This TCR beta chain emerged from a study of Ad26.COV2.S vaccination and SARS-CoV-2 variants. About the study: The authors gave Ad26.COV2.S intramuscularly, either once or twice 56 days apart.

The CDR3 length is 13 residues. Trimming stripped 0 bases from V and 5 bases from J, with 7 bases between. Looked up from germline, CDR1 is MNHNS and CDR2 is SASEGT. TCRdb's copy holds only in-frame clones and misses some; the assay was immunoSEQ multiplex PCR. The sample lists approximately 350,000 clones; about 80% were seen once. Notes on the study in general: Placebo recipients had lower spike-specific TCR breadth than vaccine recipients. Non-spike TCR breadth did not differ much between vaccine and placebo recipients.

Notes on this clone: The antigen remains undetermined.

Regarding treatment: 19 received Ad26.COV2.S at low or high dose, single or two shots; about 5 received placebo; per-sample allocation not given. Collection of samples fell on day 63 after the first vaccine or placebo injection. Vaccine was an Ad26 vector expressing Wuhan-strain SARS-CoV-2 spike. The chain combines TRBV6-1 with TRBJ2-5; weak D call: TRBD1 (5 bases). This clonotype was sampled from a person between 18 and 65 years old who received the Ad26.COV2.S COVID-19 vaccine or a placebo. Sample: peripheral blood, taken in a trial of Ad26.COV2.S vaccine versus placebo. The CDR3 sequence is CASSEAKGETQYF. In DNA, the CDR3 is TGTGCCAGCAGTGAAGCAAAGGGGGAGACCCAGTACTTC.